This T cell receptor beta chain appears in the sequencing data of a study of blood T cell repertoires in COVID-19. Details on this clone: Other DNA sequences in the sample encode the same CDR3.

Sequencing was performed with immunoSEQ multiplex PCR; in TCRdb, only in-frame clones are kept and a portion is missing. The table has about 100,000 clones, 92% seen once. The V and J ends lost 3 bases and 1 base respectively, with 3 bases between them. This CDR3 has 12 residues. The rearrangement joins TRBV12-3 or TRBV12-4 to TRBJ1-1; D remains unclear. Material: peripheral blood. This sequence originates from a man between 65 and 85 years old with acute or convalescent COVID-19. The DNA for the CDR3 is TGTGCCAGCAGTTTTCAGAACACTGAAGCTTTCTTT. It yields the protein CASSFQNTEAFF.